Each of the 19 T cell receptor beta chains below was sequenced from the same sample in a study of CD8 T cells in Susac syndrome. Random hexamers were used to reverse transcribe the RNA input (0.5 to 1 ug). TCRdb used MiXCR to reprocess the immunoSEQ multiplex PCR reads, holding one entry per CDR3 protein. The table lists 170,000 or so distinct CDR3 sequences, approximately 94% of them singletons, with roughly 0.1% in the top ten. Sequenced input: CD4+ T cells from PBMCs. These receptors were collected from a human donor with multiple sclerosis.

The chain carries TRBV7-9 and TRBJ1-4, with a weak D call TRBD1 (6 bases). The germline V gene encodes CDR1 SEHNR and CDR2 FQNEAQ (reference sequence). Trimming removed 6 bases at V and 3 bases at J, with 14 bases between. The CDR3 contains 15 residues. The CDR3 DNA follows: TGTGCCAGCAGGCCACCCGGGACACCTAATGAAAAACTGTTTTTT. It is translated as CASRPPGTPNEKLFF.

The rearrangement joins TRBV7-2 to TRBJ2-2; D gene unclear. CDR1 and CDR2 from the germline V gene are SGHTA and FQGNSA. CDR3 length: 16 amino acids. V was trimmed by 1 base and J by 3 bases, leaving 12 bases between them. The CDR3 loop reads CASSLVGRLDTGELFF. CDR3 sequence (DNA): TGTGCCAGCAGCTTAGTTGGGCGGTTAGACACCGGGGAGCTGTTTTTT. The whole variable domain, filled in from reference TRBV7-2 and TRBJ2-2, reads GAGVSQSPSNKVTEKGKDVELRCDPISGHTALYWYRQSLGQGLEFLIYFQGNSAPDKSGLPSDRFSAERTGGSVSTLTIQRTQQEDSAVYLCASSLVGRLDTGELFFGEGSRLTVL.

The genes are TRBV20-1 and TRBJ2-1; 13 bases map to TRBD2. Germline CDR1 reads DFQATT; CDR2 reads SNEGSKA (reference sequence). V was clipped by 0 bases and J by 2 bases; unmatched bases: 10. The length of the CDR3 is 19 residues. CDR3: CSAREKRTSGGRPYNEQFF. CDR3 nucleotides: TGCAGTGCTAGAGAGAAAAGGACTAGCGGGGGCCGACCCTACAATGAGCAGTTCTTC.

The chain has TRBV19 and TRBJ1-1, with D unresolved. Germline V gene sequence: CDR1 LNHDA, CDR2 SQIVND (reference sequence). V gave up 6 bases and J gave up 11 bases, with 16 bases separating them. The CDR3 spans 12 residues. The CDR3: CASSPDGIRAFF. In DNA form, the CDR3 reads TGTGCCAGTAGCCCCGACGGGATCCGGGCTTTCTTT.

The chain carries TRBV5-1 and TRBJ2-3; a weak D match, TRBD1 (6 bases). From germline, CDR1 is SGHRS and CDR2 YFSETQ. V lost 3 bases and J lost 4, with 12 bases in between. The CDR3 covers 14 residues. The DNA for the CDR3 is TGCGCCAGCAGCTACGGACAGTCGTCAGATACGCAGTATTTT. Residues: CASSYGQSSDTQYF.

The chain employs TRBV28 and TRBJ1-5; 9 nucleotides align to TRBD1. Germline CDR1 is MDHEN and CDR2 is SYDVKM. The CDR3 extends over 14 amino acids. V shed 7 bases, J shed 5 bases, and the junction held 6 bases outside the gene matches. The CDR3 DNA sequence: TGTGCCAGCACCCAGGGACAGGGCCATCAGCCCCAGCATTTT. This translates into CASTQGQGHQPQHF.

V and J are TRBV20-1 and TRBJ2-5; 7 nucleotides agree with TRBD1. Trimming at V came to 0 bases and at J to 5 bases, leaving 6 bases not matched to a gene. Looked up from germline, CDR1 is DFQATT and CDR2 is SNEGSKA (reference sequence). The CDR3 loop spans 14 amino acids. CDR3 DNA sequence: TGCAGTGCTAGAGATCCGGGACAGTTGGAGACCCAGTACTTC. This codes for CSARDPGQLETQYF.

The rearrangement uses TRBV12-3 or TRBV12-4 and TRBJ2-5; 8 bases match TRBD1. The CDR3 has 15 amino acids. Trimming removed 6 bases from V and 5 bases from J; junction bases left unmatched: 11. The CDR3 DNA reads as TGTGCCAGCAGCTGGAGGACAGGGTCTTTGGAGACCCAGTACTTC. Residues: CASSWRTGSLETQYF.

The chain links TRBV28 to TRBJ2-5, with D perhaps matching TRBD2 (6 bases). Germline V gives CDR1 MDHEN, CDR2 SYDVKM. V gave up 4 bases and J gave up 5 bases, with 23 bases separating them. This CDR3 is 17 amino acids long. CDR3 in amino acids: CASSSPIPTTRRETQYF. For the CDR3, the DNA is TGTGCCAGCAGTTCCCCTATTCCCACGACTAGGCGGGAGACCCAGTACTTC.

This sequence joins TRBV3-1 and TRBJ2-5, with 10 bases that match TRBD2. The CDR3 extends over 15 amino acids. V was clipped by 4 bases and J by 5 bases; unmatched bases: 7. Germline CDR1 LGHDT, CDR2 YNNKEL (reference sequence). The CDR3 here is CASSRSGGSGETQYF. Written as DNA, the CDR3 is TGTGCCAGCAGCCGTAGCGGGGGGTCTGGGGAGACCCAGTACTTC.

The table lists this clonotype with a count of one. The J gene is TRBJ2-7, the V gene TRBV20-1; 11 nucleotides match TRBD1. From germline, CDR1 is DFQATT and CDR2 SNEGSKA (reference sequence). The CDR3 totals 13 residues. The V segment lost 4 bases and the J segment 7 bases; nucleotides outside the gene matches: 6. CDR3 in DNA: TGCAGTGCTATTGGACAGGGGGCGCGGGAGCAGTACTTC. It yields the protein CSAIGQGAREQYF.

The rearrangement joins TRBV11-2 to TRBJ2-5; possibly TRBD2 for D (6 bases). This CDR3 comprises 18 residues. The germline V gene has CDR1 SGHAT and CDR2 FQNNGV. V was shortened by 5 bases and J by 4 bases, with 26 bases between the two germline ends. This CDR3 is CASSKRPRDSSRGETQYF. The CDR3 bases are TGTGCCAGCAGCAAACGACCGAGGGACTCCTCACGGGGAGAGACCCAGTACTTC.

The chain carries TRBV20-1 and TRBJ1-5, with 7 bases aligning to TRBD1. Germline loops: CDR1 DFQATT, CDR2 SNEGSKA (reference sequence). The CDR3 totals 13 residues. The V gene end was trimmed by 2 bases and the J gene end by 4 bases; junction bases not matched to a gene: 2. CDR3 nucleotide sequence: TGCAGTGCTAGATTACAGGGGAATCAGCCCCAGCATTTT. Its protein product is CSARLQGNQPQHF.

The chain has TRBV18 and TRBJ2-7; a possible D gene is TRBD2 (6 bases). The CDR3 covers 14 residues. V dropped 3 bases and J dropped 7 bases, with 16 bases sitting between them. Per germline, CDR1 KGHSH and CDR2 LQKENI. CDR3 sequence reads: CASSPLAGTKEQYF. DNA of the CDR3: TGTGCCAGCTCACCCCTGGCGGGGACGAAGGAGCAGTACTTC.

This chain links TRBV7-8 with TRBJ2-5; possibly TRBD1 for D (5 bases). Trimming left V 1 base short and J 2 bases short, with 11 bases between. The CDR3 contains 15 residues. The germline gives CDR1 SGHVS, CDR2 FQNEAQ. In DNA form, the CDR3 reads TGTGCCAGCAGCTTAGGGCAGGGAATACAAGAGACCCAGTACTTC. It yields the protein CASSLGQGIQETQYF.

The chain joins TRBV12-3 or TRBV12-4 to TRBJ1-2; D is unclear. Trimming cost V 6 bases and J 4 bases, with 9 bases left between them. The length of the CDR3 is 12 residues. The CDR3 sequence: CASRPWGYGYTF. CDR3 in DNA: TGTGCCAGCAGGCCCTGGGGCTATGGCTACACCTTC.

This clonotype has only a few counts. This chain connects TRBV20-1 to TRBJ2-3; D remains ambiguous. V lost 0 bases, J lost 3 bases, and 10 bases lay in between. The CDR3 extends over 14 amino acids. In germline, CDR1 is DFQATT, CDR2 SNEGSKA (reference sequence). The CDR3 loop reads CSARDIQRTDTQYF. The CDR3 DNA sequence: TGCAGTGCTAGAGATATCCAGAGGACAGATACGCAGTATTTT.

J is TRBJ1-1 and V is TRBV25-1; unclear D gene. CDR1 is MGHDK, CDR2 SYGVNS, per germline. V was clipped by 8 bases and J by 4 bases, with 11 bases between them. The CDR3 runs to 12 residues. CDR3 loop: CASGQSFTEAFF. The CDR3 nucleotides are TGTGCCAGCGGCCAGTCATTCACTGAAGCTTTCTTT.

The chain couples TRBV9 to TRBJ2-5; TRBD1 aligns across 12 bases. V shed 1 base and J 5 bases; nucleotides not matched to a gene: 9. The CDR3 extends over 17 amino acids. Germline lookup yields CDR1 SGDLS and CDR2 YYNGEE. The CDR3 nucleotides read TGTGCCAGCAGCGTAAGAACTGGGACAGGGGGCGTGGAGACCCAGTACTTC. Its translation: CASSVRTGTGGVETQYF.